The clone carrying this TCR beta chain has a handful of counts. The germline CDR1 and CDR2 sequences are LGHDT and YNNKEL (reference sequence). V gave up 1 base and J gave up 7 bases; unmatched junction bases: 7. CDR3 size: 15 residues. How the authors handled the data: It was from reference gene primer amplification that nucleated cell counts were estimated. Sequencing used immunoSEQ multiplex PCR; TCRdb keeps in-frame clones, though not all of them. V and J calls and clone size are those listed in that table; D and trimming were worked out from the DNA. The sample carries 150,000 to 200,000 clones, around 73% recorded once. The data stem from a study of blood T cell repertoires in COVID-19. About the study: Sample material is recorded as cDNA or gDNA derived from T cells, B-cell-depleted T cells, or PBMCs.

In assigning cohorts, the study relied on participant-reported clinical history. What the recovered Cohort 3 donors had was two negative PCRs, clearance, or symptom resolution. The sequence was collected from a woman aged 50 to 65 who had recovered from COVID-19. The sequenced sample was PBMCs or T cells enriched from blood (not recorded which). The V call is TRBV3-1 (or the pseudogene TRBV3-2), the J call TRBJ2-5; 9 bases line up with TRBD2. Written as DNA, the CDR3 is TGTGCCAGCAGCCAAGGTGCCGCGGGGGGGTGGACCCAGTACTTC. Residues: CASSQGAAGGWTQYF.